These T cell receptor beta chains were read from a single sample in a study of T cells in Graves' hyperthyroidism and ophthalmopathy. Each CDR3 protein is one row after TCRdb ran MiXCR on the multiplex PCR reads. The sample lists 330,000 or so distinct CDR3 sequences, roughly 18% seen once, with 39% in the top ten. The sample consisted of blood. These receptors were collected from a man aged 50 or older with Graves' ophthalmopathy. Each CDR3 is given with its conserved first and last residue. D genes are given only for firm matches. Expanded clones are given a class, and other clones once, few, many or no size at all.

>-|TRBJ2-5|many|TRBV11-3
TGTGCCAGCAGCTTGGACTTCCAAGAGACCCAGTACTTC
CASSLDFQETQYF
>TRBD2|TRBJ2-7|few|TRBV9
TGTGCCAGCAGCCCGGGCCTGGCGGGAGGTAACCTCCACTACGAGCAGTACTTC
CASSPGLAGGNLHYEQYF
>TRBD2|TRBJ2-3|-|TRBV29-1
TGCAGCGTTGAGAGGGGGAGCGGGGGGCTAGCAGATACGCAGTATTTT
CSVERGSGGLADTQYF
>TRBD1|TRBJ1-4|-|TRBV11-2
TGTGCCAGCAGTGACAGGGCCGGGGAAAAACTGTTTTTT
CASSDRAGEKLFF
>TRBD1|TRBJ1-3|many|TRBV2
TGTGCCAGCAGTGAATTTTTCGCGGACAGGTTTACAAGCTCTGGAAACACCATATATTTT
CASSEFFADRFTSSGNTIYF
>-|TRBJ2-7|many|TRBV28
TGTGCCAGCAGTTCCCGTAGGACAAGGTGGGCTCACGAGCAGTACTTC
CASSSRRTRWAHEQYF
>TRBD1|TRBJ1-6|-|TRBV6-2/TRBV6-3
TGTGCCAGCAGTTCGTCCGGGACAGGGAATTCACTCCTCCACTTT
CASSSSGTGNSLLHF
>TRBD1|TRBJ2-5|many|TRBV11-2
TGTGCCAGCAGCGGGGGGACAGGGAGGTCGGAGACCCAGTACTTC
CASSGGTGRSETQYF
>TRBD2|TRBJ2-2|few|TRBV20-1
TGCAGTGCTCCCGGACTAGATGCCGGGGAGCTGTTTTTT
CSAPGLDAGELFF
>TRBD1|TRBJ1-5|-|TRBV7-8
TGTGCCAGCAGCTCACCCCCGGGACAGGGGGTGGGGAGCAATCAGCCCCAGCATTTT
CASSSPPGQGVGSNQPQHF
>TRBD1|TRBJ2-2|few|TRBV24-1
TGTGCCACCAGTGACCTAAGGACAGGGGACCACGGGGAGCTGTTTTTT
CATSDLRTGDHGELFF
>TRBD2|TRBJ2-4|-|TRBV7-8
TGTGCCAGCAGCCCGGGGGGAGGACTAGCGGGAGAAATAGCCAAAAACGTTCAGTACTTC
CASSPGGGLAGEIAKNVQYF
>-|TRBJ1-1|many|TRBV11-2
TGTGCCAGCAGCTTATCAGAACAAGCTTTCTTT
CASSLSEQAFF
>-|TRBJ2-2|few|TRBV5-1
TGCGCCAGCAGCTTGGGACGGAAATCAGGGGAGCTGTTTTTT
CASSLGRKSGELFF
>TRBD1|TRBJ2-2|few|TRBV20-1
TGCAGTGCTTCCGAGGGGGACAGGGGCGACACCGGGGAGCTGTTTTTT
CSASEGDRGDTGELFF
>-|TRBJ1-1|few|TRBV28
TGTGCCAGCAGTTTTTTGAACACTGAAGCTTTCTTT
CASSFLNTEAFF
>-|TRBJ2-5|many|TRBV11-2
TGTGCCAGCAGCTTAAGACCGGGTGCAAGCCTCCCAGAGACCCAGTACTTC
CASSLRPGASLPETQYF
>TRBD1|TRBJ1-5|many|TRBV6-2/TRBV6-3
TGTGCCAGCAGTTACAGTCTCGGGACAGGTGGGCGAAGCAATCAGCCCCAGCATTTT
CASSYSLGTGGRSNQPQHF
>-|TRBJ2-5|few|TRBV7-3
TGTGCCAGCAGCGAAACAGGGTCCCAAGAGACCCAGTACTTC
CASSETGSQETQYF
>-|TRBJ1-2|many|TRBV11-2
TGTGCCAGCAGCTCTTTAGCTCGGACAGACCAACTAACCCGGCGCATCGGCTACACCTTC
CASSSLARTDQLTRRIGYTF
>TRBD2|TRBJ2-1|many|TRBV20-1
TGCAGTGCTAGAGAGGGCGGGAGTCACAATGAGCAGTTCTTC
CSAREGGSHNEQFF
>TRBD2|TRBJ2-1|few|TRBV24-1
TGTGCCACCGGTAGGACTAGCGTTGGTAATGAGCAGTTCTTC
CATGRTSVGNEQFF
>TRBD1|TRBJ1-1|few|TRBV20-1
TGCAGTGCTGACATGACAGGGGGCAGGGTGAACACTGAAGCTTTCTTT
CSADMTGGRVNTEAFF
>TRBD1|TRBJ1-5|few|TRBV19
TGTGCCAGTAGTCGTACAGGGGGAGGGCCCAATCAGCCCCAGCATTTT
CASSRTGGGPNQPQHF
>-|TRBJ2-5|many|TRBV28
TGTGCCAGCAGTTTTTTAATTTCCGGGACAACCCAAGAGACCCAGTACTTC
CASSFLISGTTQETQYF
>TRBD2|TRBJ2-7|many|TRBV10-3
TGTGCCATCAGTGACGGGACTAGCGGGAGTAACGAGCAGTACTTC
CAISDGTSGSNEQYF
>TRBD1|TRBJ2-2|many|TRBV5-5
TGTGCCAGCAGCCCGAGGGGGACAGGGAACACCGGGGAGCTGTTTTTT
CASSPRGTGNTGELFF
>TRBD2|TRBJ2-1|few|TRBV7-8
TGTGCCAGCAGCTTACCTTATAGCGGGGGGGGGAATGAGCAGTTCTTC
CASSLPYSGGGNEQFF
>-|TRBJ1-4|-|TRBV10-2
TGCGCCAGCAGTACGAACAGGGTTAATGAAAAACTGTTTTTT
CASSTNRVNEKLFF
>TRBD1|TRBJ1-4|-|TRBV5-4
TGTGCCAGCAGCTCGACAGGGAGGCGGGAAAAACTGTTTTTT
CASSSTGRREKLFF
>-|TRBJ2-7|many|TRBV6-1
TGTGCCAGAACTTGGCGGGACCCCTCCTACGAGCAGTACTTC
CARTWRDPSYEQYF
>-|TRBJ1-2|many|TRBV12-3/TRBV12-4
TGTGCCAGCAGTACCGGGCTGAGCGGCTACACCTTC
CASSTGLSGYTF
>-|TRBJ2-5|-|TRBV19
TGTGCCAGTAATGTAGGTCAGGAGACCCAGTACTTC
CASNVGQETQYF
>-|TRBJ2-5|many|TRBV10-1
TGCGCCAGCAGTGAGTCTTTGACGAGCGGATCACATCAAGAGACCCAGTACTTC
CASSESLTSGSHQETQYF
>-|TRBJ2-7|many|TRBV7-6
TGTGCCAGCAGCTCTCAGATGAGCTCCTACGAGCAGTACTTC
CASSSQMSSYEQYF
>-|TRBJ2-5|-|TRBV11-1
TGTGCCAGCAGCCCCGGGACAGCCGGGGGGACCCAGTACTTC
CASSPGTAGGTQYF
>TRBD1|TRBJ2-5|many|TRBV20-1
TGCAGTGCTAGTGCCTTCATGACAGGGAAAGCGGAGACCCAGTACTTC
CSASAFMTGKAETQYF
>-|TRBJ2-3|-|TRBV5-1
TGCGCCACCGCCCGGAGGCTAGCAGATACGCAGTATTTT
CATARRLADTQYF
>TRBD1|TRBJ1-4|-|TRBV27
TGTGCCAGCAGTTTAATCCCTCCGGGACAGGGTGGGGGGGGGACTAATGAAAAACTGTTTTTT
CASSLIPPGQGGGGTNEKLFF
>TRBD1|TRBJ2-2|few|TRBV6-1
TGTGCCAGTAGGGGACAGGTCCTCACCGGGGAGCTGTTTTTT
CASRGQVLTGELFF
>-|TRBJ2-7|many|TRBV20-1
TGCAGTGCTAGGTGGAACAGCCCCCCATACGAGCAGTACTTC
CSARWNSPPYEQYF
>-|TRBJ1-2|many|TRBV24-1
TGTGCCACCACCTCCCGAGGCTACACCTTC
CATTSRGYTF
>TRBD1|TRBJ2-3|many|TRBV20-1
TGCAGTGCTAGAGATCCCCGGGGGACAGGGGCAGATACGCAGTATTTT
CSARDPRGTGADTQYF
>-|TRBJ2-2|few|TRBV29-1
TGCACGGGGCAGGTATCGAACACCGGGGAGCTGTTTTTT
CTGQVSNTGELFF
>-|TRBJ1-5|many|TRBV7-8
TGTGCCAGCAGTCAGGACAGCATCAATCAGCCCCAGCATTTT
CASSQDSINQPQHF
>-|TRBJ2-3|many|TRBV20-1
TGCAGTGCTTTCCAAATGCTGAAGGCAGATACGCAGTATTTT
CSAFQMLKADTQYF
>-|TRBJ2-7|few|TRBV9
TGTGCCAGCAGCCCAGAGGGGGGGATCTACGAGCAGTACTTC
CASSPEGGIYEQYF
>-|TRBJ1-4|-|TRBV3-1
TGTGCCAGCAGCCCTGATACGGGGGGTAGGGAAAAACTGTTTTTT
CASSPDTGGREKLFF